This entry lists 28 T cell receptor beta chains sequenced from one sample in a study of response to subunit inactivated influenza vaccine. TCRdb reanalysed the RT-PCR reads using MiXCR and keeps one entry per CDR3 protein. The table has about 650,000 distinct CDR3 sequences, less than 20% seen once; the top ten hold 11%. The source material was PBMCs from blood, sampled 11 to 12 days after vaccination. Source of these receptors: a man in his fifties or sixties who received an inactivated influenza vaccine.

There are a few counts of this clonotype. This CDR3 reads CASSITGGFNNEQFF. In DNA, the CDR3 is TGTGCCAGTAGTATAACCGGCGGGTTCAACAATGAGCAGTTCTTC. The genes are TRBV19 and TRBJ2-1, with a weak D call TRBD2 (5 bases). V lost 2 bases to trimming and J lost 5 bases, with 13 bases between them. The CDR3 covers 15 residues. CDR1 LNHDA and CDR2 SQIVND come from the germline V gene (reference sequence).

This clonotype was observed a few times. The chain carries TRBV5-5 and TRBJ2-7; weak D call: TRBD1 (7 bases). This CDR3 has 14 residues. V was pared by 0 bases and J by 6 bases, with 13 bases between. Germline lookup yields CDR1 SGHKS and CDR2 YYEKEE (reference sequence). The CDR3 DNA sequence: TGTGCCAGCAGCTTGGACAGGGGAGGTGTCGAGCAGTACTTC. This codes for CASSLDRGGVEQYF. Full variable domain (missing parts from reference TRBV5-5 and TRBJ2-7): DAGVTQSPTHLIKTRGQQVTLRCSPISGHKSVSWYQQVLGQGPQFIFQYYEKEERGRGNFPDRFSARQFPNYSSELNVNALLLGDSALYLCASSLDRGGVEQYFGPGTRLTVT.

The rearrangement joins TRBV7-9 to TRBJ2-1; D is unclear. The CDR3 covers 15 residues. Per the germline V gene, CDR1 is SEHNR and CDR2 is FQNEAQ (reference sequence). V shed 1 base and J shed 7 bases, with 14 bases lying between them. In DNA form, the CDR3 reads TGTGCCAGCAGCTTAGGTCAATCGGTACGGAATGAGCAGTTCTTC. This encodes CASSLGQSVRNEQFF.

The chain uses TRBV11-2 and TRBJ1-1; TRBD1 matches 7 bases. This CDR3 comprises 15 residues. CDR1 and CDR2 from the germline V gene are SGHAT and FQNNGV. J was trimmed by 7 bases and V by 2 bases; bases with no gene match: 10. CDR3 sequence (DNA): TGTGCCAGCAGCTTATGGACAGGATCGAACGATGAAGCTTTCTTT. This codes for CASSLWTGSNDEAFF.

This clonotype was counted a few times. CDR3 in DNA: TGTGCCACCAGCAGAGATCTTGGGTCTGCCGGGGAGCTGTTTTTT. This sequence encodes CATSRDLGSAGELFF. This chain joins TRBV15 and TRBJ2-2; no definite D call. The CDR3 runs to 15 residues. Germline loops: CDR1 LNHNV, CDR2 YYDKDF (reference sequence). Trimming removed 0 bases at V and 6 bases at J, with 11 bases between.

J is TRBJ2-2 and V is TRBV2; D unresolved. The V end lost 2 bases, the J end lost 4 bases, and 11 bases lay between the germline ends. The CDR3 contains 15 residues. CDR1 is SNHLY, CDR2 FYNNEI, per germline. CDR3 protein: CASSETAPGTGELFF. The CDR3 bases are TGTGCCAGCAGTGAAACGGCCCCCGGCACCGGGGAGCTGTTTTTT.

This chain uses TRBV5-5 with TRBJ2-5; tentative D call: TRBD1 (7 bases). The CDR3 has 16 residues. Germline V lookup: CDR1 SGHKS, CDR2 YYEKEE (reference sequence). The V gene lost 4 bases and the J gene lost 5 bases, with 21 bases spanning the gap. CDR3 loop: CASSLTLDRAGETQYF. The CDR3 DNA follows: TGTGCCAGCAGCCTCACGTTAGACAGGGCGGGGGAGACCCAGTACTTC.

The chain recombines TRBV4-2 with TRBJ1-2; TRBD1 might be the D (5 bases). Looked up from germline, CDR1 is LGHNA and CDR2 is YNFKEQ. Trimming shortened V by 1 base and J by 7 bases, and 13 bases separated the two germline ends. The length of the CDR3 is 14 residues. Written as DNA, the CDR3 is TGTGCCAGCAGCCAAGGGGGCGCAGCCAGTGGCTACACCTTC. Its protein product is CASSQGGAASGYTF.

This clonotype came up a few times. This chain joins TRBV20-1 and TRBJ2-1; the D gene is possibly TRBD2 (6 bases). The CDR3 extends over 13 amino acids. V was cut by 3 bases and J by 3 bases, with 9 bases left in between. Germline loops: CDR1 DFQATT, CDR2 SNEGSKA (reference sequence). The CDR3 sequence is CSASGSHYNEQFF. The CDR3 region has the DNA TGCAGTGCTAGCGGGAGCCACTACAATGAGCAGTTCTTC.

This clonotype was seen only once. The J gene is TRBJ2-7, the V gene TRBV15; TRBD1 agrees at 7 bases. Germline trimming cut 0 bases from V and 3 bases from J; bases unmatched to any gene: 8. This CDR3 region has 16 residues. Germline V gives CDR1 LNHNV, CDR2 YYDKDF (reference sequence). CDR3 protein: CATSRDQTGVRYEQYF. The CDR3, as DNA: TGTGCCACCAGCAGAGACCAAACAGGGGTTCGCTACGAGCAGTACTTC.

The V call is TRBV7-2, the J call TRBJ2-1; D remains unclear. Germline-derived CDR1 and CDR2 are SGHTA and FQGNSA. The CDR3 extends over 11 amino acids. Deletions cut 2 bases from V and 9 bases from J, with 5 bases between. CDR3 DNA sequence: TGTGCCAGCAGCTTAAAGAGTGAGCAGTTCTTC. Amino acid sequence: CASSLKSEQFF.

This clonotype was counted between two and nine times. The CDR3 DNA reads as TGTGCCAGCAGCCAGACGACTAGCTCCTACAATGAGCAGTTCTTC. Its protein product is CASSQTTSSYNEQFF. The J gene is TRBJ2-1, the V gene TRBV7-3, with a tentative D call TRBD2 (6 bases). Germline V gene sequence: CDR1 SGHTA, CDR2 FQGTGA. This CDR3 contains 15 residues. Trimming removed 5 bases from V and 0 bases from J, with 11 bases in between.

This clonotype was seen only a few times. The rearrangement links TRBV6-1 to TRBJ1-5, with unresolved D. The V end lost 5 bases, the J end lost 5 bases, and 13 bases lay between the germline ends. The length of the CDR3 is 14 residues. From germline, CDR1 is MNHNS and CDR2 SASEGT. DNA for the CDR3: TGTGCCAGCAGTCCCGAGGAGAGGCATCAGCCCCAGCATTTT. Residues: CASSPEERHQPQHF.

This clonotype has just a few counts. This rearrangement joins TRBV6-6 to TRBJ1-1; a possible D gene is TRBD1 (5 bases). From germline, CDR1 is MNHNY and CDR2 SVGAGI (reference sequence). CDR3 length: 13 residues. V gave up 4 bases and J gave up 10 bases, with 16 bases separating them. In DNA, the CDR3 is TGTGCCAGCAGTTCTGGCCGGGGGACTTTAGCTTTCTTT. It codes for CASSSGRGTLAFF.

For the CDR3, the DNA is TGTGCCAGCAGCCAAGACGGACACCGTGGGAGGAATGAGCAGTTCTTC. Translated: CASSQDGHRGRNEQFF. The chain has TRBV3-1 and TRBJ2-1; D perhaps matches TRBD2 (6 bases). Between the trimmed V and J ends, which lost 0 bases and 7 bases, there was a span of 16 bases. The germline gives CDR1 LGHDT, CDR2 YNNKEL (reference sequence). The CDR3 length is 16 residues.

The chain has TRBV6-2 or TRBV6-3 and TRBJ1-5; D not certain. The germline V gene encodes CDR1 MNHEY and CDR2 SVGEGT. The CDR3 has 11 amino acids. V dropped 8 bases and J dropped 7 bases, with 9 bases sitting between them. The CDR3: CASLGEQPQHF. CDR3 DNA: TGTGCCAGCCTCGGTGAGCAGCCCCAGCATTTT.

To note about this clonotype: Since a much larger clone is just one base distant, this may be a read error. The rearrangement uses TRBV24-1 and TRBJ1-3, with TRBD1 identical over 12 bases. Germline CDR1 is KGHDR and CDR2 is SFDVKD. The CDR3 spans 19 residues. Losses at the gene ends were 3 bases for V and 6 bases for J; bases not matched to a gene: 14. This chain's CDR3 is CATSDGSAPGQGAVNTIYF. The CDR3 nucleotides are TGTGCCACCAGTGATGGGTCAGCCCCGGGACAGGGGGCCGTAAACACCATATATTTT.

This clonotype occurred a few times. The rearrangement joins TRBV20-1 to TRBJ1-5; D is ambiguous. This CDR3 spans 15 amino acids. Germline V lookup: CDR1 DFQATT, CDR2 SNEGSKA (reference sequence). V gave up 1 base and J gave up 2 bases, with 12 bases separating them. CDR3 residues: CSARADSKGNQPQHF. In DNA form, the CDR3 reads TGCAGTGCTAGAGCGGATTCCAAGGGCAATCAGCCCCAGCATTTT.

This clonotype was seen only a few times. The J gene is TRBJ2-5, the V gene TRBV2; 9 bases agree with TRBD2. In germline, CDR1 is SNHLY, CDR2 FYNNEI. V was pared by 7 bases and J by 5 bases, with 8 bases of the junction left unmatched. The CDR3 runs to 14 residues. This CDR3 reads CASTISGSGETQYF. As DNA, the CDR3 is TGTGCCAGCACCATTAGCGGGAGCGGCGAGACCCAGTACTTC.

The chain has TRBV28 and TRBJ1-1; weak D call: TRBD1 (5 bases). The CDR3 loop spans 14 amino acids. Germline values: CDR1 MDHEN, CDR2 SYDVKM. Deletions cut 6 bases from V and 2 bases from J, with 13 bases between. The CDR3 nucleotides are TGTGCCAGCAGCGGCCCGGGACGTAACACTGAAGCTTTCTTT. Amino acids: CASSGPGRNTEAFF.

This clonotype was detected a few times. J is TRBJ2-3 and V is TRBV6-2 or TRBV6-3, with D tentatively TRBD2 (5 bases). Germline CDR1 MNHEY, CDR2 SVGEGT. The CDR3 length is 13 residues. V shed 8 bases and J shed 2 bases, with 11 bases lying between them. This CDR3 is CASLRDATDTQYF. The CDR3 region has the DNA TGTGCCAGCCTCCGGGATGCCACAGATACGCAGTATTTT.

This clonotype was picked up a small number of times. The rearrangement uses TRBV12-3 or TRBV12-4 and TRBJ2-6; D gene unclear. The ends were cut back, 6 bases at V and 0 bases at J, with 9 bases in the middle. The CDR3 is made up of 15 amino acids. The CDR3 protein is CASRTTTSGANVLTF. CDR3 bases: TGTGCCAGCAGGACCACAACCTCTGGGGCCAACGTCCTGACTTTC.

This chain joins TRBV7-2 and TRBJ2-7; no clear D gene. Trimming shortened V by 1 base and J by 4 bases, and 11 bases separated the two germline ends. The CDR3 sequence is 14 residues long. CDR1 SGHTA and CDR2 FQGNSA come from the germline V gene. Here the CDR3 DNA reads TGTGCCAGCAGCTTAGGCCTGATAAGGTACGAGCAGTACTTC. This encodes CASSLGLIRYEQYF.

This clonotype was counted a few times. V usage is TRBV11-1 and J usage is TRBJ2-1; 8 positions agree with TRBD2. Trimming cost V 4 bases and J 2 bases; bases outside gene matches: 13. CDR3 length: 18 residues. The V gene's germline CDR1 is SGHAT and CDR2 FQDESV (reference sequence). The CDR3 nucleotides read TGTGCCAGCAGCTGGCCTCTTGGGAGCGGGGGTGCCTACAATGAGCAGTTCTTC. Protein sequence: CASSWPLGSGGAYNEQFF.

The table lists this clonotype with many counts. The chain joins TRBV7-8 to TRBJ2-1; 12 nucleotides line up with TRBD2. The CDR3 is 17 residues long. Germline V CDR1 and CDR2: SGHVS, FQNEAQ. The trim removed 5 bases at V and 8 bases at J, leaving 13 bases unmatched. The CDR3 DNA sequence: TGTGCCAGCAGCCACCTAGCTAGCGGGAGGGCCAATTATGAGCAGTTCTTC. The encoded protein is CASSHLASGRANYEQFF.

The rearrangement joins TRBV7-2 to TRBJ2-5; D perhaps matches TRBD1 (5 bases). The length of the CDR3 is 15 residues. Germline V gene data show CDR1 as SGHTA and CDR2 as FQGNSA. Trimming removed 2 bases at V and 5 bases at J, with 15 bases between. CDR3 region: CASSLRGPPGETQYF. The CDR3 bases are TGTGCCAGCAGCTTAAGGGGTCCGCCCGGGGAGACCCAGTACTTC. Based on the CDR3 plus reference TRBV7-2 and TRBJ2-5, the full variable domain is GAGVSQSPSNKVTEKGKDVELRCDPISGHTALYWYRQSLGQGLEFLIYFQGNSAPDKSGLPSDRFSAERTGGSVSTLTIQRTQQEDSAVYLCASSLRGPPGETQYFGPGTRLLVL.

This clonotype was observed many times. The chain has TRBV7-2 and TRBJ2-3; D not certain. CDR1 is SGHTA and CDR2 is FQGNSA in the germline V gene. V was trimmed by 3 bases and J by 5 bases, leaving 9 bases between them. The CDR3 contains 13 residues. CDR3: CASSFGVKDTQYF. CDR3 DNA sequence: TGTGCCAGCAGCTTTGGAGTTAAAGATACGCAGTATTTT. The full variable domain, in which reference TRBV7-2 and TRBJ2-3 provide the parts outside the CDR3, is GAGVSQSPSNKVTEKGKDVELRCDPISGHTALYWYRQSLGQGLEFLIYFQGNSAPDKSGLPSDRFSAERTGGSVSTLTIQRTQQEDSAVYLCASSFGVKDTQYFGPGTRLTVL.

The genes are TRBV2 and TRBJ2-1; D tentatively reads TRBD1 or TRBD2 (5 bases each). V was shortened by 8 bases and J by 4 bases, with 9 bases between the two germline ends. The CDR3 is 12 amino acids. Germline V lookup: CDR1 SNHLY, CDR2 FYNNEI. The CDR3 DNA reads as TGTGCCAGCGGCGAGGGGTACAATGAGCAGTTCTTC. Translation: CASGEGYNEQFF.